This T cell receptor (beta chain) was retrieved from a study of blood T cell repertoires in COVID-19. About the research overall: Acute-phase and convalescent COVID-19 samples originated in the United States, Italy and Spain. PBMCs, B-cell-depleted T cells, or T cells provided the cDNA or gDNA that made up the material.

The CDR3 is 13 residues long. Germline loops: CDR1 MGHDK, CDR2 SYGVNS. The V end was cut by 7 bases, the J end by 6 bases, with 15 bases between. In the original analysis: Amplified reference gene primers provided the basis for estimating nucleated cell counts. The table came from immunoSEQ multiplex PCR; TCRdb's copy has only in-frame clones and leaves some out. V and J calls and clone size are copied from that table; D and trimming were computed from the DNA. The sample holds hundreds of thousands of clones, over 80% seen once. The receptor comes from a man aged 35 to 55 with acute or convalescent COVID-19. The chain couples TRBV25-1 to TRBJ1-1, with D possibly being TRBD1 (5 bases). Sequencing was done on a sample of peripheral blood. CDR3 bases: TGTGCCAGCACGGAGGGACCGGACGCTGAAGCTTTCTTT. Its protein is CASTEGPDAEAFF.